These 5 T cell receptor beta chains were all obtained from the same sample, sequenced in a study of somatic mutations in cytotoxic T cells in rheumatoid arthritis. Assay used: immunoSEQ multiplex PCR; TCRdb lists only in-frame clones, some missing. The sample lists 3,500 to 5,000 clones, roughly nine tenths seen once, with roughly 29% in the top ten. The sample was CD8+ T cells sorted from blood. These receptors were collected from a woman in her 70s with rheumatoid arthritis.

The chain joins TRBV7-2 to TRBJ2-7; possible D gene TRBD2, 6 bases. Trimming stripped 8 bases from V and 2 bases from J, with 16 bases between. The CDR3 is 14 amino acids. Germline V gene sequence: CDR1 SGHTA, CDR2 FQGNSA. The CDR3 bases are TGTGCCAGCGGGCCGGGACTCTTACCCTACGAGCAGTACTTC. This translates into CASGPGLLPYEQYF.

There are a few counts of this clone. The V and J genes are TRBV5-6 and TRBJ1-1; D possibly corresponds to TRBD1 (6 bases). Per germline, CDR1 SGHDT and CDR2 YYEEEE. The CDR3 has 17 amino acids. V lost 0 bases to trimming and J lost 0 bases, with 15 bases between them. The CDR3 sequence: CASSLAQGIRLNTEAFF. The CDR3 region has the DNA TGTGCCAGCAGCTTGGCGCAGGGGATTAGGTTGAACACTGAAGCTTTCTTT. The entire variable domain, with the rest obtained from reference TRBV5-6 and TRBJ1-1, is as follows: DAGVTQSPTHLIKTRGQQVTLRCSPKSGHDTVSWYQQALGQGPQFIFQYYEEEERQRGNFPDRFSGHQFPNYSSELNVNALLLGDSALYLCASSLAQGIRLNTEAFFGQGTRLTVV.

This clone showed up just once. The chain recombines TRBV5-6 with TRBJ2-7; D is ambiguous. Trimming removed 3 bases at V and 2 bases at J, with 9 bases between. Germline CDR1 is SGHDT and CDR2 is YYEEEE. CDR3 length: 13 amino acids. CDR3 DNA: TGTGCCAGCAGCTCTATAATGACCTACGAGCAGTACTTC. As protein: CASSSIMTYEQYF.

CDR3 bases: TGCGCCAGCAGTGACCCTCGGACAGGGGCTCCCCTCCGGGATCAGCCCCAGCATTTT. Amino acids: CASSDPRTGAPLRDQPQHF. The chain carries TRBV10-1 and TRBJ1-5; TRBD1 matches at 9 bases. The CDR3 covers 19 residues. Germline CDR1 and CDR2: WNHNN and SYGVQD (reference sequence). The junction had 17 bases not matched to a gene; V was cut back by 3 bases and J by 5 bases.

The gene calls are TRBV7-9 and TRBJ2-3; 8 positions match TRBD2. Germline V gene lookup returns CDR1 SEHNR and CDR2 FQNEAQ (reference sequence). The ends lost 5 bases at V and 2 bases at J; junction bases unmatched: 3. CDR3 length: 14 residues. CDR3 DNA sequence: TGTGCCAGCAGCATACTAGCGGTCACAGATACGCAGTATTTT. Amino acids: CASSILAVTDTQYF.